These 22 T cell receptor beta chains were all obtained from the same sample, sequenced in a study of blood T cell repertoires in COVID-19. Libraries were prepared by immunoSEQ multiplex PCR; TCRdb keeps only in-frame clonotypes and omits some of them. The sample shows about 250,000 clones, approximately 79% of them seen only once. Input material: peripheral blood. All receptors come from a woman in her forties with active or convalescent COVID-19.

The chain is built from TRBV5-4 and TRBJ2-3, with 7 nucleotides matching TRBD1. J lost 9 bases, V lost 2 bases, and 9 bases had no gene match. This CDR3 is built from 14 residues. Germline V gene lookup returns CDR1 SGHNT and CDR2 YYREEE (reference sequence). CDR3 bases: TGTGCCAGCAGCTTTCGTTCAGGGGGAACGACGCAGTATTTT. Protein product: CASSFRSGGTTQYF.

This chain links TRBV29-1 with TRBJ1-2; possibly TRBD1 for D (5 bases). CDR3 length: 14 residues. Trimming pared 6 bases from V and 2 bases from J, leaving 16 bases between. The germline V gene has CDR1 SQVTM and CDR2 ANQGSEA. The CDR3 sequence is CSVWARALNYGYTF. The CDR3 bases are TGCAGCGTATGGGCCAGGGCCCTCAACTATGGCTACACCTTC.

The V call is TRBV28, the J call TRBJ2-1; possibly TRBD2 for D (5 bases). The CDR3 spans 14 residues. The germline V gene has CDR1 MDHEN and CDR2 SYDVKM. Deletions cut 7 bases from V and 3 bases from J, with 13 bases between. The CDR3, as DNA: TGTGCCAGCACCCGAGGGTTAAGCTACAATGAGCAGTTCTTC. Amino acids: CASTRGLSYNEQFF.

CDR3 region: CASSLARGRGTNEKLFF. CDR3 nucleotide sequence: TGTGCCAGCAGCTTAGCCAGGGGGCGGGGAACTAATGAAAAACTGTTTTTT. J is TRBJ1-4 and V is TRBV11-2, with TRBD1 matching 8 bases. V dropped 1 base and J dropped 1; count of bases not matched to a gene: 5. The V gene's germline CDR1 is SGHAT and CDR2 FQNNGV. CDR3 size: 17 residues.

J is TRBJ1-6 and V is TRBV4-2, with unresolved D. CDR3 size: 16 residues. The V end lost 4 bases, the J end lost 6 bases, and 16 bases lay between the germline ends. Germline assignment: CDR1 LGHNA and CDR2 YNFKEQ. In DNA, the CDR3 is TGTGCCAGCAGCCGTATCGACGCGGCCACTAATTCACCCCTCCACTTT. Protein sequence: CASSRIDAATNSPLHF.

This clone was seen only once. The V call is TRBV28, the J call TRBJ1-2; tentative D call: TRBD1 (5 bases). V lost 5 bases to trimming and J lost 8 bases, with 15 bases between them. Germline assignment: CDR1 MDHEN and CDR2 SYDVKM. This CDR3 spans 13 amino acids. The CDR3 DNA reads TGTGCCAGCAGTACTGCGGGACGCAAGGGCTACACCTTC. This encodes CASSTAGRKGYTF.

This clone has more than one count but fewer than ten. The V call is TRBV4-1, the J call TRBJ1-6; a weak D match, TRBD1 (6 bases). Per germline, CDR1 MGHRA and CDR2 YSYEKL. Trimming shortened V by 2 bases and J by 7 bases, and 15 bases separated the two germline ends. The CDR3 is 16 residues long. CDR3 amino acids: CASSQRAGAINSPLHF. In DNA form, the CDR3 reads TGCGCCAGCAGCCAAAGGGCAGGGGCGATCAATTCACCCCTCCACTTT.

The gene calls are TRBV6-4 and TRBJ1-3; D possibly corresponds to TRBD1 (6 bases). The CDR3 has 15 residues. The ends were cut back, 5 bases at V and 4 bases at J, with 15 bases in the middle. From germline, CDR1 is MRHNA and CDR2 SNTAGT. The CDR3 reads CASSRGQPKGNTIYF. The DNA for the CDR3 is TGTGCCAGCAGTCGCGGACAGCCTAAAGGAAACACCATATATTTT.

CDR3 bases: TGCGCCAGCAGCTTATCAGGGGACCCGAACACCGGGGAGCTGTTTTTT. It encodes CASSLSGDPNTGELFF. The chain employs TRBV5-1 and TRBJ2-2; TRBD1 is a possible D gene (6 bases). CDR1 SGHRS and CDR2 YFSETQ come from the germline V gene. The V and J ends lost 2 bases and 0 bases respectively, with 11 bases between them. The CDR3 is made up of 16 amino acids.

The chain carries TRBV4-2 and TRBJ1-5; D is uncertain. Trimming took 1 base from V and 1 from J, leaving 8 bases between them. The CDR3 runs 15 residues. Germline V gives CDR1 LGHNA, CDR2 YNFKEQ. CDR3: CASSQVLGSNQPQHF. The CDR3 DNA is TGTGCCAGCAGCCAAGTCCTAGGCAGCAATCAGCCCCAGCATTTT.

The table lists this clone with a few counts. V and J are TRBV11-2 and TRBJ2-5; TRBD1 matches 7 bases. The CDR3 is 17 residues long. V shed 5 bases, J shed 5 bases, and the junction held 17 bases outside the gene matches. Germline lookup yields CDR1 SGHAT and CDR2 FQNNGV. This CDR3 is CASSPTTGIEVKETQYF. The CDR3 DNA reads TGTGCCAGCAGCCCTACGACAGGGATTGAGGTCAAGGAGACCCAGTACTTC.

This clone was detected only a few times. The chain employs TRBV5-1 and TRBJ2-7; possibly TRBD1 for D (5 bases). The CDR3 extends over 13 amino acids. Germline V gene sequence: CDR1 SGHRS, CDR2 YFSETQ. V was pared by 0 bases and J by 4 bases, with 8 bases between. The chain's CDR3 is CASSLGGTYEQYV. The CDR3 DNA follows: TGCGCCAGCAGCTTGGGGGGCACATACGAGCAGTACGTC.

The chain joins TRBV7-2 to TRBJ1-3; D gene uncertain. Germline loops: CDR1 SGHTA, CDR2 FQGNSA. V lost 5 bases and J lost 0, with 11 bases in between. There are 15 residues in the CDR3. CDR3 sequence reads: CASSEMGSSGNTIYF. Written as DNA, the CDR3 is TGTGCCAGCAGCGAAATGGGGAGCTCTGGAAACACCATATATTTT. The variable domain in full, completed from reference TRBV7-2 and TRBJ1-3, reads GAGVSQSPSNKVTEKGKDVELRCDPISGHTALYWYRQSLGQGLEFLIYFQGNSAPDKSGLPSDRFSAERTGGSVSTLTIQRTQQEDSAVYLCASSEMGSSGNTIYFGEGSWLTVV.

V gene TRBV10-1 combines with J gene TRBJ2-1; 7 bases line up with TRBD2. The CDR3 is made up of 18 amino acids. J lost 0 bases, V lost 6 bases, and 14 bases had no gene match. Germline CDR1 and CDR2: WNHNN and SYGVQD (reference sequence). The CDR3 nucleotides are TGCGCCAGCAGGGGGGGGGACCCGAGCCGAAGCTCCTACAATGAGCAGTTCTTC. Encoded protein: CASRGGDPSRSSYNEQFF.

This clone was recorded once. This chain uses TRBV2 with TRBJ2-5; D perhaps matches TRBD2 (5 bases). The CDR3 totals 14 residues. V was shortened by 6 bases and J by 4 bases, with 15 bases between the two germline ends. CDR1 is SNHLY, CDR2 FYNNEI, per germline. Here the CDR3 reads CASREGISGETQYF. In DNA form, the CDR3 reads TGTGCCAGCAGAGAGGGCATTTCAGGAGAGACCCAGTACTTC. Looking up the rest from reference TRBV2 and TRBJ2-5 gives the full variable domain: EPEVTQTPSHQVTQMGQEVILRCVPISNHLYFYWYRQILGQKVEFLVSFYNNEISEKSEIFDDQFSVERPDGSNFTLKIRSTKLEDSAMYFCASREGISGETQYFGPGTRLLVL.

This rearrangement joins TRBV4-1 to TRBJ1-2; 8 bases fit TRBD1. The CDR3 loop spans 14 amino acids. With V trimmed by 2 bases and J by 6 bases, 5 bases remained unmatched. From germline, CDR1 is MGHRA and CDR2 YSYEKL. CDR3 in DNA: TGCGCCAGCAGCCAACCGGACAGGGTAGATGGCTACACCTTC. Encoded protein: CASSQPDRVDGYTF.

In this sample, this clone turned up a few times. This chain links TRBV3-1 (or the pseudogene TRBV3-2) with TRBJ1-6; D gene ambiguous. This CDR3 comprises 14 residues. Germline V gives CDR1 LGHDT, CDR2 YNNKEL (reference sequence). V lost 3 bases to trimming and J lost 5 bases, with 8 bases between them. The CDR3 DNA is TGTGCCAGCAGCCAGTTTAGTAATAATTCACCCCTCCACTTT. Translation: CASSQFSNNSPLHF.

The V call is TRBV6-6, the J call TRBJ2-6, with 16 nucleotides matching TRBD2. J was trimmed by 4 bases and V by 5 bases; bases with no gene match: 14. This CDR3 is 21 amino acids long. The germline gives CDR1 MNHNY, CDR2 SVGAGI (reference sequence). The CDR3 nucleotides are TGTGCCAGCAGTCCCCCGGGACTAGCGGGGGGGCCTACGACGGGGGCCAACGTCCTGACTTTC. Protein product: CASSPPGLAGGPTTGANVLTF.

The CDR3 protein is CRLGIPDTQYF. CDR3 DNA sequence: TGCAGACTAGGAATCCCAGATACGCAGTATTTT. This rearrangement joins TRBV20-1 to TRBJ2-3; D possibly corresponds to TRBD2 (5 bases). This CDR3 spans 11 amino acids. In germline, CDR1 is DFQATT, CDR2 SNEGSKA (reference sequence).

The J gene is TRBJ2-3, the V gene TRBV5-1; TRBD1 matches at 8 bases. The CDR3 consists of 14 residues. Per germline, CDR1 SGHRS and CDR2 YFSETQ. Trimming took 5 bases from V and 3 from J; bases not matched to a gene: 5. In nucleotides, the CDR3 is TGCGCCAGCAGTCCAGGGGGCTCGACAGATACGCAGTATTTT. This sequence encodes CASSPGGSTDTQYF. Combining the CDR3 with reference TRBV5-1 and TRBJ2-3 gives the whole variable domain KAGVTQTPRYLIKTRGQQVTLSCSPISGHRSVSWYQQTPGQGLQFLFEYFSETQRNKGNFPGRFSGRQFSNSRSEMNVSTLELGDSALYLCASSPGGSTDTQYFGPGTRLTVL.

V gene TRBV28 combines with J gene TRBJ1-5; the match to TRBD1 covers 7 bases. The J segment lost 5 bases and the V segment lost 7 bases, leaving 14 bases of the junction unmatched. Germline assignment: CDR1 MDHEN and CDR2 SYDVKM. The length of the CDR3 is 16 residues. The CDR3 region is CASTRIPGQWDQPQHF. The CDR3 DNA is TGTGCCAGCACCCGAATACCGGGACAGTGGGATCAGCCCCAGCATTTT.

V gene TRBV6-6 combines with J gene TRBJ2-3, with a weak D call TRBD2 (6 bases). CDR1 MNHNY and CDR2 SVGAGI come from the germline V gene (reference sequence). The CDR3 contains 16 residues. Between the trimmed V and J ends, which lost 8 bases and 5 bases, there was a span of 23 bases. The CDR3 loop reads CASVSGLLGEGDTQYF. The CDR3 DNA sequence: TGTGCCAGCGTATCTGGACTATTGGGTGAAGGAGATACGCAGTATTTT.